Listed here are 9 T cell receptor beta chains from one sample, sequenced in a study of blood T cell repertoires in COVID-19. Clones were read by immunoSEQ multiplex PCR, and TCRdb kept only the in-frame ones, dropping some. The repertoire has about 220,000 clones, roughly 81% of them found once; the top ten carry about 3%. Sequenced material: peripheral blood. The source is a man aged 50 or older who had recovered from COVID-19.

The gene calls are TRBV15 and TRBJ2-1, with 8 bases matching TRBD2. The CDR3 totals 13 residues. J lost 13 bases, V lost 3 bases, and 8 bases had no gene match. Per germline, CDR1 LNHNV and CDR2 YYDKDF (reference sequence). The CDR3 is CATSSDHGRAQFF. For the CDR3, the DNA is TGTGCCACCAGCAGTGATCACGGGAGGGCCCAGTTCTTC.

The genes are TRBV28 and TRBJ2-3; the match to TRBD2 covers 9 bases. The V segment lost 5 bases and the J segment 0 bases; nucleotides outside the gene matches: 6. Germline assignment: CDR1 MDHEN and CDR2 SYDVKM. This CDR3 spans 16 amino acids. The CDR3 sequence: CASSPVAGVSTDTQYF. The DNA of the CDR3 is TGTGCCAGCAGTCCCGTAGCGGGAGTGAGCACAGATACGCAGTATTTT.

The chain is built from TRBV11-3 and TRBJ2-2; 10 nucleotides match TRBD1. The CDR3 covers 13 residues. Germline V gene data show CDR1 as SGHNT and CDR2 as YENEEA. Trimming cost V 5 bases and J 9 bases; bases outside gene matches: 3. CDR3 coding DNA: TGTGCCAGCAGCCGACAGGGGGCAAGGGAGCTGTTTTTT. It is translated as CASSRQGARELFF.

CDR3 residues: CSVWLSEQFF. CDR3 coding DNA: TGCAGCGTTTGGCTCAGTGAGCAGTTCTTC. This chain connects TRBV29-1 to TRBJ2-1; the D is unclear. Germline CDR1 reads SQVTM; CDR2 reads ANQGSEA. Trimming removed 5 bases from V and 9 bases from J, with 8 bases in between. There are 10 residues in the CDR3.

The chain couples TRBV15 to TRBJ2-3; D is ambiguous. This CDR3 spans 15 amino acids. Germline CDR1 reads LNHNV; CDR2 reads YYDKDF (reference sequence). Deletions cut 1 base from V and 2 bases from J, with 10 bases between. The CDR3 here is CATSRGARHTDTQYF. The CDR3 DNA is TGTGCCACCAGCAGAGGGGCCCGCCACACAGATACGCAGTATTTT.

The CDR3 sequence is CASSLYRESEQFF. CDR3 nucleotides: TGTGCCAGCAGTTTATACAGGGAGAGTGAGCAGTTCTTC. The chain carries TRBV27 and TRBJ2-1; tentatively, D is TRBD1 (6 bases). The germline CDR1 and CDR2 sequences are MNHEY and SMNVEV (reference sequence). Trimming took 1 base from V and 9 from J, leaving 10 bases between them. This CDR3 has 13 amino acids.

This chain connects TRBV19 to TRBJ1-1; D may be TRBD1 (6 bases). Between the trimmed V and J ends, which lost 2 bases and 4 bases, there was a span of 11 bases. This CDR3 region has 14 residues. Germline V gene data show CDR1 as LNHDA and CDR2 as SQIVND (reference sequence). The CDR3 DNA reads as TGTGCCAGTAGTATAACAGGGCAGGTCACTGAAGCTTTCTTT. It is translated as CASSITGQVTEAFF.

This clone was seen only once. This chain joins TRBV6-6 and TRBJ2-7; 9 nucleotides line up with TRBD2. Germline trimming cut 5 bases from V and 2 bases from J; bases unmatched to any gene: 10. The CDR3 extends over 16 amino acids. CDR1 is MNHNY, CDR2 SVGAGI, per germline (reference sequence). This CDR3 reads CASSRLAAPNAYEQYF. The DNA for the CDR3 is TGTGCCAGCAGTCGACTAGCGGCCCCCAACGCCTACGAGCAGTACTTC.

This CDR3 is CASSPGQGAGNEKLFF. CDR3 DNA: TGTGCCAGCTCACCCGGACAGGGGGCTGGTAATGAAAAACTGTTTTTT. The chain has TRBV18 and TRBJ1-4, with TRBD1 matching 11 bases. CDR1 KGHSH and CDR2 LQKENI come from the germline V gene. The CDR3 runs to 16 residues. With 3 bases clipped from V and 4 bases from J, the junction kept 4 bases outside the gene matches.